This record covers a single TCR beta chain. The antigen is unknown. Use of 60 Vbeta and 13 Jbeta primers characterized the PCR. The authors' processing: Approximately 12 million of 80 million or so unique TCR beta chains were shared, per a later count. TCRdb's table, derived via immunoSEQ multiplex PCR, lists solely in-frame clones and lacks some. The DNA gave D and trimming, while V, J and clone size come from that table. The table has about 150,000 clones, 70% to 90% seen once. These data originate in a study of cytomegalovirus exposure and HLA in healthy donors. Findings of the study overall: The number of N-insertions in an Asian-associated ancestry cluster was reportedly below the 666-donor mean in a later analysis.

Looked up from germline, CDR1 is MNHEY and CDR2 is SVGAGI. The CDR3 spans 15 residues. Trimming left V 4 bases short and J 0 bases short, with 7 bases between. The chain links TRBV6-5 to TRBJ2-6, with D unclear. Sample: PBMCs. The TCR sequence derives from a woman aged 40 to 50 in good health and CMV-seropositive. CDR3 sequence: CASSSIGSGANVLTF. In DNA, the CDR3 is TGTGCCAGCAGTTCTATCGGCTCTGGGGCCAACGTCCTGACTTTC.